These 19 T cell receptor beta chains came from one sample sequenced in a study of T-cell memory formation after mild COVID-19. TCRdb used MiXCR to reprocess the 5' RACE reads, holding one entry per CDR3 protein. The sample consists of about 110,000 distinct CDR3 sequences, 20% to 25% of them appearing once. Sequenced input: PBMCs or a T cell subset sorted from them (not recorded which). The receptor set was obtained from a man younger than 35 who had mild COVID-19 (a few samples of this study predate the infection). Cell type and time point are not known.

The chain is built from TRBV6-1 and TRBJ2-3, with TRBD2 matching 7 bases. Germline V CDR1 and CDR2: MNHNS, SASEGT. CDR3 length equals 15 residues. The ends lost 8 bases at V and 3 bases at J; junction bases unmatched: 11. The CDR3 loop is CASLGGRGETDTQYF. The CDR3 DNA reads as TGTGCCAGCCTGGGAGGGAGGGGAGAAACAGATACGCAGTATTTT.

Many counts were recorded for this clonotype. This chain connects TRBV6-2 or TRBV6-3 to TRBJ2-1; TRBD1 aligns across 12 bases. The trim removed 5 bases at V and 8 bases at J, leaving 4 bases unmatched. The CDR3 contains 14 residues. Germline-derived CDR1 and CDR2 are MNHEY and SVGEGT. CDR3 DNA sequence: TGTGCCAGCAGTGGCGGGACAGGGGGCTATGAGCAGTTCTTC. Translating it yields CASSGGTGGYEQFF.

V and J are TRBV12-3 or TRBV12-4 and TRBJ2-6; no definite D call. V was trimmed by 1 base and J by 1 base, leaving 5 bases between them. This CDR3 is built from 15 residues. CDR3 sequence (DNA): TGTGCCAGCAGTTTAGGGCCGTCTGGGGCCAACGTCCTGACTTTC. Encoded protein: CASSLGPSGANVLTF.

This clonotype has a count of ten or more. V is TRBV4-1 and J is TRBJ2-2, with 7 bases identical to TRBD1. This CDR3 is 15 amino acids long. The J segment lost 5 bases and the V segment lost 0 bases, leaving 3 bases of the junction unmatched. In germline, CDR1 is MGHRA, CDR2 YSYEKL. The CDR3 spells CASSQEGTETGELFF. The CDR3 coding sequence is TGCGCCAGCAGCCAAGAGGGGACAGAGACCGGGGAGCTGTTTTTT.

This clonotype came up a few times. CDR3 sequence (DNA): TGTGCCAGCAGTCCAACAGAGTCCGCCGCGTATAGCAATCAGCCCCAGCATTTT. Amino acids: CASSPTESAAYSNQPQHF. This chain uses TRBV27 with TRBJ1-5; D is unresolved. V lost 5 bases to trimming and J lost 0 bases, with 20 bases between them. The CDR3 is 18 amino acids. Germline CDR1 reads MNHEY; CDR2 reads SMNVEV (reference sequence).

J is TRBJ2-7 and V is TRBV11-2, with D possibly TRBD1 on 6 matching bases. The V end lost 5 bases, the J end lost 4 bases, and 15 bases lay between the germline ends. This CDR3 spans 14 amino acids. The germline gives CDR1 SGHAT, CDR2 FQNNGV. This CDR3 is CASSTYRVGYEQYF. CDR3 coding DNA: TGTGCCAGCAGCACCTACAGGGTTGGGTACGAGCAGTACTTC.

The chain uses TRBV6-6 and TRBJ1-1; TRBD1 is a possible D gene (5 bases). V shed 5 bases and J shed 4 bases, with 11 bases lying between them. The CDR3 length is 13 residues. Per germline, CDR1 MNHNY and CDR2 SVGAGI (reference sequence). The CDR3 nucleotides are TGTGCCAGCAGTGCCAGGGCTATCACTGAAGCTTTCTTT. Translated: CASSARAITEAFF.

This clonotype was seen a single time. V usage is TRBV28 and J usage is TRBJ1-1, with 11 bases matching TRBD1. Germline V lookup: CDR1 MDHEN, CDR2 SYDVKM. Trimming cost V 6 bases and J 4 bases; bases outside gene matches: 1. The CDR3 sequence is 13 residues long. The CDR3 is CASRGTGGTEAFF. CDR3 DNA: TGTGCCAGCAGGGGGACAGGGGGCACTGAAGCTTTCTTT. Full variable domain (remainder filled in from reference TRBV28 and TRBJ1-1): DVKVTQSSRYLVKRTGEKVFLECVQDMDHENMFWYRQDPGLGLRLIYFSYDVKMKEKGDIPEGYSVSREKKERFSLILESASTNQTSMYLCASRGTGGTEAFFGQGTRLTVV.

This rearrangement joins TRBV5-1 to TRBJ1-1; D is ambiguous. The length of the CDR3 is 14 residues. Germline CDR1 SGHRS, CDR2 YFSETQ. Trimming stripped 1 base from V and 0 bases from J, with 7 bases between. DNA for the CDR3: TGCGCCAGCAGCTTGTGGGTGATGAACACTGAAGCTTTCTTT. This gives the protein CASSLWVMNTEAFF.

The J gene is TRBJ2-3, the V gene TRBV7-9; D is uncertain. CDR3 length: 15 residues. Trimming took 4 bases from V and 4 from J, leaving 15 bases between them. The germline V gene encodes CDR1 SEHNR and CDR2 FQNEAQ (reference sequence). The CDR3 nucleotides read TGTGCCAGCAGCTCCCCCCACGATGCCGCAGATACGCAGTATTTT. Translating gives CASSSPHDAADTQYF.

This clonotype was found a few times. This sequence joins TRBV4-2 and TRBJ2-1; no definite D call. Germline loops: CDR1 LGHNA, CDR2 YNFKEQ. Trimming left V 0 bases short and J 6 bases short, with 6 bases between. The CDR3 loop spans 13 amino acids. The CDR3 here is CASSQERFNEQFF. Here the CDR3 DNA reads TGTGCCAGCAGCCAAGAACGGTTCAATGAGCAGTTCTTC.

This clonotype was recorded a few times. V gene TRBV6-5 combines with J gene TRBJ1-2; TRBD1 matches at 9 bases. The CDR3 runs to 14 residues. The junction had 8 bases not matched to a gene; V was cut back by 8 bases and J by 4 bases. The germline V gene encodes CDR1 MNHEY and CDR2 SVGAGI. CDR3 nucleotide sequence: TGTGCCAGCGCGGGGACAGGGAATGTCTATGGCTACACCTTC. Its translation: CASAGTGNVYGYTF.

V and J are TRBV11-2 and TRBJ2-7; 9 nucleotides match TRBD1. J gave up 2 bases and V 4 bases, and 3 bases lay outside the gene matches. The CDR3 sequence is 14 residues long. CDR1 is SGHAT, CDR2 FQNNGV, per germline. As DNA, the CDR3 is TGTGCCAGCAGCTGGGGGGACAGGGCCTACGAGCAGTACTTC. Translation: CASSWGDRAYEQYF.

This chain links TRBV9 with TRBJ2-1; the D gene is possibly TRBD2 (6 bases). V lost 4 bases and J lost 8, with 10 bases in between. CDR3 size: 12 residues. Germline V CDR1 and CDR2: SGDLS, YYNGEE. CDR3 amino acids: CASSHLAYEQFF. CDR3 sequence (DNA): TGTGCCAGCAGCCACCTAGCGTATGAGCAGTTCTTC.

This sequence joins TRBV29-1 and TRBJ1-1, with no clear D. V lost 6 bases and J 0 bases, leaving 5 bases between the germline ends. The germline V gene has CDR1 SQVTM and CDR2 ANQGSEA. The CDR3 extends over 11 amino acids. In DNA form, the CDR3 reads TGCAGCGTCTACATGAACACTGAAGCTTTCTTT. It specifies CSVYMNTEAFF.

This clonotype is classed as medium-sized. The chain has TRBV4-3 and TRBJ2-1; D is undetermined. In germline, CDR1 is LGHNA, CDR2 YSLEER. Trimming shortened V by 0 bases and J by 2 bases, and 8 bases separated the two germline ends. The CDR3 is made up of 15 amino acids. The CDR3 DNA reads TGCGCCAGCAGCCAAGAGGCAGTTACCTACAATGAGCAGTTCTTC. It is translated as CASSQEAVTYNEQFF.

This CDR3 reads CASSYWSGSETQYF. DNA of the CDR3: TGTGCCAGCAGTTACTGGTCAGGGTCGGAGACCCAGTACTTC. This sequence joins TRBV6-5 and TRBJ2-5, with D tentatively TRBD1 (5 bases). Germline V gene lookup returns CDR1 MNHEY and CDR2 SVGAGI. The CDR3 totals 14 residues. The ends were cut back, 1 base at V and 5 bases at J, with 11 bases in the middle.

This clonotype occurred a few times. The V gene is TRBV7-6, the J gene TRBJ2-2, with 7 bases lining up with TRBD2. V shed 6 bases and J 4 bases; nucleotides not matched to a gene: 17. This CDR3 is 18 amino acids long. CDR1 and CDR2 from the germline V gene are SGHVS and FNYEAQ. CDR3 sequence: CASRRLKSGTTFTGELFF. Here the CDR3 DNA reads TGTGCCAGCAGACGACTAAAATCCGGGACTACCTTCACCGGGGAGCTGTTTTTT.

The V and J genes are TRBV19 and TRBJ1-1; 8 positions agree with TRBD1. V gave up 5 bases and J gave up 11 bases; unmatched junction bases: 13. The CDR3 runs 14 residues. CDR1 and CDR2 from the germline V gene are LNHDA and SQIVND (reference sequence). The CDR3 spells CASSPTGAPIWAFF. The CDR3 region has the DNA TGTGCCAGTAGTCCGACAGGGGCGCCTATTTGGGCTTTCTTT.